Below, 8 T cell receptor beta chains from the same sample are listed, as sequenced in a study of blood T cell repertoires in COVID-19. TCRdb's copy holds only in-frame clones and misses some; the assay was immunoSEQ multiplex PCR. The sample consists of approximately 250,000 clones, 86% of them appearing once. The source material was peripheral blood. The receptors here all came from a woman of 80 years or more with COVID-19, enrolled during active disease.

The chain is built from TRBV6-6 and TRBJ1-2; D is undetermined. Per germline, CDR1 MNHNY and CDR2 SVGAGI (reference sequence). CDR3 size: 15 residues. Trimming cost V 3 bases and J 0 bases, with 11 bases left between them. The DNA for the CDR3 is TGTGCCAGCAGTTATTTCCCGGGTTCTAACTATGGCTACACCTTC. This codes for CASSYFPGSNYGYTF.

This CDR3 is CASSHRSDSYEQYF. CDR3 nucleotide sequence: TGTGCCAGCAGCCACCGATCAGACTCCTACGAGCAGTACTTC. The chain couples TRBV7-3 to TRBJ2-7, with unresolved D. The germline CDR1 and CDR2 sequences are SGHTA and FQGTGA. This CDR3 contains 14 residues. The V end was cut by 5 bases, the J end by 0 bases, with 11 bases between.

The chain couples TRBV30 to TRBJ1-1; D unclear. The V and J ends lost 0 bases and 0 bases respectively, with 11 bases between them. Germline V gives CDR1 GTSNPN, CDR2 SVGIG (reference sequence). This CDR3 contains 15 residues. CDR3 DNA sequence: TGTGCCTGGAGTGTAGATGGCAGAATGAACACTGAAGCTTTCTTT. Protein sequence: CAWSVDGRMNTEAFF.

The chain links TRBV11-3 to TRBJ2-3, with no clear D. CDR1 SGHNT and CDR2 YENEEA come from the germline V gene. This CDR3 has 12 residues. Trimming shortened V by 5 bases and J by 5 bases, and 8 bases separated the two germline ends. As DNA, the CDR3 is TGTGCCAGCAGCGACCCGGGAGATACGCAGTATTTT. Translation: CASSDPGDTQYF.

This clone appeared a single time. The chain carries TRBV28 and TRBJ1-3, with 7 nucleotides matching TRBD1. The CDR3 consists of 17 residues. The V gene end was trimmed by 2 bases and the J gene end by 0 bases; junction bases not matched to a gene: 7. CDR1 is MDHEN, CDR2 SYDVKM, per germline. The CDR3 nucleotides read TGTGCCAGCAGTTTAGGGGACAGACGTTTCTCTGGAAACACCATATATTTT. It encodes CASSLGDRRFSGNTIYF.

The rearrangement uses TRBV6-6 and TRBJ2-1, with TRBD1 matching 9 bases. Trimming took 8 bases from V and 7 from J; bases not matched to a gene: 9. CDR3 size: 14 residues. Germline V gives CDR1 MNHNY, CDR2 SVGAGI (reference sequence). The DNA of the CDR3 is TGTGCCAGCGGCACAGGGGGCAATGGGAATGAGCAGTTCTTC. It is translated as CASGTGGNGNEQFF.

This clone was detected only a few times. The chain recombines TRBV10-2 with TRBJ2-1, with D perhaps matching TRBD1 (6 bases). Trimming removed 6 bases at V and 6 bases at J, with 18 bases between. Germline CDR1 and CDR2: WSHSY and SAAADI. This CDR3 region has 15 residues. The CDR3 region is CASRGQQGVGNEQFF. Here the CDR3 DNA reads TGCGCCAGCAGAGGTCAACAGGGAGTCGGCAATGAGCAGTTCTTC.

The chain uses TRBV9 and TRBJ2-1; D not resolved. The CDR3 contains 11 residues. Trimming cost V 4 bases and J 5 bases, with 4 bases left between them. CDR1 and CDR2 from the germline V gene are SGDLS and YYNGEE. CDR3 nucleotides: TGTGCCAGCAGCCGCGACAATGAGCAGTTCTTC. Its translation: CASSRDNEQFF.